This T cell receptor (beta chain) appears in the sequencing data of a study of beta chain features in type 1 diabetes. Study-level findings and limits: Within the patient group, naive, central memory and Treg TCRB repertoires appeared more similar to each other than within healthy donors.

V was trimmed by 4 bases and J by 5 bases, leaving 12 bases between them. CDR1 and CDR2 (germline): SGDLS, YYNGEE. The CDR3 sequence is 13 residues long. This clone appeared a few times. What it binds is unknown. Every bit of the isolated RNA underwent reverse transcription, so sequencing read expressed TCRB transcripts. Profiling relied on immunoSEQ multiplex PCR, and the TCRdb table lists in-frame clones only, not all of them. The sample contains about half a million clones, approximately 31% of which appear only once. The TCR sequence derives from a man in his late teens or twenties in good health. The sequenced material came from naive CD4+ T cells from blood. The rearrangement uses TRBV9 and TRBJ1-2; D remains unclear. This CDR3 reads CASSLVGLYGYTF. The CDR3 DNA reads as TGTGCCAGCAGCCTCGTCGGGCTTTATGGCTACACCTTC. The variable domain in full, with the rest retrieved from reference TRBV9 and TRBJ1-2, is DSGVTQTPKHLITATGQRVTLRCSPRSGDLSVYWYQQSLDQGLQFLIQYYNGEERAKGNILERFSAQQFPDLHSELNLSSLELGDSALYFCASSLVGLYGYTFGSGTRLTVV.